The entry below describes one TCR beta chain. As yet, its antigen is unknown. CD4+ T cells that had been cultured provided DNA sequenced with the Oncomine TCR Beta short-read assay. TCRdb re-derived calls from the PCR reads in MiXCR, one entry per CDR3 protein. The sample has 10,000 to 13,000 distinct CDR3 sequences, roughly half seen once. This sample was included in a study of vaccination and CD4 T cells after COVID-19. Across the whole study: Post-vaccination samples were procured at a median of around 72 days following dose two (range 14 to 241).

Points from the study as a whole: 304 of 307 vaccine-specific clones from convalescent patients were spike mono-reactive.

Treatment: approximately 10-day PBMC culture with coronavirus spike peptide pools or control peptides (ViraFEST assay). The CDR3 length is 14 residues. In germline, CDR1 is MDHEN, CDR2 SYDVKM. V was clipped by 10 bases and J by 3 bases; unmatched bases: 9. This chain joins TRBV28 and TRBJ1-5; 7 nucleotides align to TRBD1. The sequencing sample was made of CD4+ T cells from blood, cultured in vitro. This receptor was taken from a human donor who had recovered from COVID-19. The CDR3 is CAIQGIEPNQPQHF. CDR3 nucleotides: TGTGCCATACAGGGGATTGAGCCCAATCAGCCCCAGCATTTT.